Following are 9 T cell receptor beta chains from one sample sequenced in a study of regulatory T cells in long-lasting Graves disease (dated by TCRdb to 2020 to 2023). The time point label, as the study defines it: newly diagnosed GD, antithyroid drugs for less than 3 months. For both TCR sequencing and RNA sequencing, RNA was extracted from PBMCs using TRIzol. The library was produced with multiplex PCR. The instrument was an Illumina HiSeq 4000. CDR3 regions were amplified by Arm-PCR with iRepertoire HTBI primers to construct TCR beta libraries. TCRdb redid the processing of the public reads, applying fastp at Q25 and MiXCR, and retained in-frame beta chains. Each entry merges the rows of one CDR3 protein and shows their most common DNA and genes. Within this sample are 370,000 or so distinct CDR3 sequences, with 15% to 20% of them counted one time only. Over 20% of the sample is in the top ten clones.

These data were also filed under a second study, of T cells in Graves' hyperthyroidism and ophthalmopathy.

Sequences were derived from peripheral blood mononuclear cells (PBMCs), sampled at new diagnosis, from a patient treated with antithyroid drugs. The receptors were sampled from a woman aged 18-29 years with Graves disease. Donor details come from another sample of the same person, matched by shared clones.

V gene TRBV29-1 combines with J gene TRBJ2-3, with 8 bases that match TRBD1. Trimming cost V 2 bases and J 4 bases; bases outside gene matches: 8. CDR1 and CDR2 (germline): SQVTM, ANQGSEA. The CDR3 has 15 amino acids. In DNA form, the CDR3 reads TGCAGCGTTGAAATGTGGCAGGGGGCATCAGATACGCAGTATTTT. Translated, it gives CSVEMWQGASDTQYF.

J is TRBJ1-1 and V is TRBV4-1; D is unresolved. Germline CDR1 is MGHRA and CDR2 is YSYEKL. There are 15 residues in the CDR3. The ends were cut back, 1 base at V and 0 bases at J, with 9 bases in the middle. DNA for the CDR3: TGCGCCAGCAGCCAAGGTGGGAGCATGAACACTGAAGCTTTCTTT. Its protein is CASSQGGSMNTEAFF.

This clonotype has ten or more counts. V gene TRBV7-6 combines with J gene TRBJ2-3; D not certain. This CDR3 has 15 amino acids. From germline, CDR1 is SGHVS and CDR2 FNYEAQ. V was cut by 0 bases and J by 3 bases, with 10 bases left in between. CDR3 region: CASSLAQRGTDTQYF. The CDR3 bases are TGTGCCAGCAGCTTAGCTCAACGAGGTACAGATACGCAGTATTTT.

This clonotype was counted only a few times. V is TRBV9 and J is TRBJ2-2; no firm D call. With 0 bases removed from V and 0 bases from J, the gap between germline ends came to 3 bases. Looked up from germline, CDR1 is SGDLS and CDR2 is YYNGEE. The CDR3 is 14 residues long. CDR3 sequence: CASSVGTNTGELFF. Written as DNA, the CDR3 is TGTGCCAGCAGCGTAGGGACGAACACCGGGGAGCTGTTTTTT.

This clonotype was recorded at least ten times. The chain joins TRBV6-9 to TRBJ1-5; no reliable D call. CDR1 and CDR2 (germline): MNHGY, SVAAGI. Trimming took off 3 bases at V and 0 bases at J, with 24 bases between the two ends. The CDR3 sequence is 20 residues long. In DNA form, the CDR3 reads TGTGCCAGCAGTTACCACACTTCCCTCATCGGTGGGGATAGCAATCAGCCCCAGCATTTT. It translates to CASSYHTSLIGGDSNQPQHF.

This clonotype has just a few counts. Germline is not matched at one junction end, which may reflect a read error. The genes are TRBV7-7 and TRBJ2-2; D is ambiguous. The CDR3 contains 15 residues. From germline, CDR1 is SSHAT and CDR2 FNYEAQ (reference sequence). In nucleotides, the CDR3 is TGTGCTAGCAGCCAAGGACGGTCGAACACCGGGGAGCTGTTTTTT. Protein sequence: CASSQGRSNTGELFF.

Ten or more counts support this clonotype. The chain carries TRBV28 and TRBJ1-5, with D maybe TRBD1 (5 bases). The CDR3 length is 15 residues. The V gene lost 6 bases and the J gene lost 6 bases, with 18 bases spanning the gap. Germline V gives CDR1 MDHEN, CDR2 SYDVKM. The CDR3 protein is CASSLSPGIRQPQHF. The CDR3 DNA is TGTGCCAGCAGCCTCTCCCCAGGGATCCGTCAGCCCCAGCATTTT. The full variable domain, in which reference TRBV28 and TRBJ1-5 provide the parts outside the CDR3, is DVKVTQSSRYLVKRTGEKVFLECVQDMDHENMFWYRQDPGLGLRLIYFSYDVKMKEKGDIPEGYSVSREKKERFSLILESASTNQTSMYLCASSLSPGIRQPQHFGDGTRLSIL.

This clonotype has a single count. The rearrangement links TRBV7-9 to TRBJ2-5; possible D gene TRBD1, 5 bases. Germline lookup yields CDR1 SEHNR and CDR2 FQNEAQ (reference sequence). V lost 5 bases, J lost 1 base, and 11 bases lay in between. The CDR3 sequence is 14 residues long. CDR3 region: CASSHAGSQETQYF. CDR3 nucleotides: TGTGCCAGCAGCCATGCAGGGTCCCAAGAGACCCAGTACTTC.

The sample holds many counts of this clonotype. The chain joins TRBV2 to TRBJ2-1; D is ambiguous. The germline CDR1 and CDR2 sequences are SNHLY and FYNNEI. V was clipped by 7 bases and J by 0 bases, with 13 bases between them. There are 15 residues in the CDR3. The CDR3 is CASTSEGRSYNEQFF. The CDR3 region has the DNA TGTGCCAGCACCTCGGAAGGGCGCTCCTACAATGAGCAGTTCTTC.